The 22 T cell receptor beta chains presented below share a single source sample, sequenced in a study of blood T cells in healthy people across ages. Together with a sample-barcoded 5' primer, a J-beta primer mix was included in a second PCR lasting about 7 to 11 cycles. TCRdb redid the calling of the 5' RACE reads with MiXCR, one entry per CDR3 protein. The data hold around 800,000 distinct CDR3 sequences, with more than 25% observed a single time. This sample also appeared in a second study, on T cells of mothers and their children.

Sequenced material: blood. These receptors all come from a boy aged 5-17 years in good health.

This clonotype appeared a few times. V gene TRBV6-1 combines with J gene TRBJ2-3; TRBD1 aligns across 7 bases. Trimming took 5 bases from V and 4 from J; bases not matched to a gene: 21. The CDR3 loop spans 19 amino acids. From germline, CDR1 is MNHNS and CDR2 SASEGT. The CDR3 DNA reads TGTGCCAGCAGTCTCCTGGGGACAGCTAGGGTGAGAGGGGCAGATACGCAGTATTTT. Translating it yields CASSLLGTARVRGADTQYF.

The rearrangement links TRBV5-1 to TRBJ2-5, with D unresolved. The J call may not be correct, given that the DNA end is closer to TRBJ2-7. Germline-derived CDR1 and CDR2 are SGHRS and YFSETQ. The CDR3 consists of 15 residues. CDR3: CASSLASWMSYEQYF. CDR3 coding DNA: TGCGCCAGCAGCTTGGCCTCGTGGATGTCGTACGAGCAGTACTTC.

This chain uses TRBV4-3 with TRBJ1-2, with D perhaps TRBD1 (5 bases). Germline V CDR1 and CDR2: LGHNA, YSLEER. CDR3 length: 15 residues. V lost 1 base, J lost 7 bases, and 16 bases lay in between. The CDR3 DNA sequence: TGCGCCAGCAGCCAAGCCCGGGGCCCCTGGGGTGGCTACACCTTC. Protein sequence: CASSQARGPWGGYTF.

The rearrangement links TRBV25-1 to TRBJ1-1; 8 bases match TRBD1. Losses at the gene ends were 8 bases for V and 4 bases for J; bases not matched to a gene: 6. Germline-derived CDR1 and CDR2 are MGHDK and SYGVNS. The CDR3 covers 13 residues. The CDR3 nucleotides read TGTGCCAGCGGACAGGGTCCGAGCACTGAAGCTTTCTTT. Translation: CASGQGPSTEAFF.

This clonotype showed up just once. This sequence joins TRBV5-1 and TRBJ2-3, with no clear D. V shed 0 bases and J shed 2 bases, with 7 bases lying between them. Per germline, CDR1 SGHRS and CDR2 YFSETQ. This CDR3 region has 14 residues. The CDR3 DNA sequence: TGCGCCAGCAGCTTGGCGAGCTACACAGATACGCAGTATTTT. Residues: CASSLASYTDTQYF.

CDR3 residues: CASSPTGGPGNTGELFF. As DNA, the CDR3 is TGTGCCAGCAGTCCTACAGGGGGCCCCGGGAACACCGGGGAGCTGTTTTTT. The rearrangement joins TRBV6-1 to TRBJ2-2; the match to TRBD1 covers 9 bases. J lost 1 base, V lost 5 bases, and 8 bases had no gene match. In germline, CDR1 is MNHNS, CDR2 SASEGT. The CDR3 sequence is 17 residues long.

This clonotype was picked up a small number of times. The V call is TRBV20-1, the J call TRBJ2-5; TRBD2 might be the D (5 bases). The CDR3 is 12 residues long. Germline loops: CDR1 DFQATT, CDR2 SNEGSKA (reference sequence). The V gene lost 5 bases and the J gene lost 2 bases, with 9 bases spanning the gap. The DNA of the CDR3 is TGCAGTGCTTGGACTCAGCAAGAGACCCAGTACTTC. Its translation: CSAWTQQETQYF.

The chain employs TRBV6-5 and TRBJ2-5; possibly TRBD1 for D (6 bases). Between the trimmed V and J ends, which lost 6 bases and 4 bases, there was a span of 15 bases. The CDR3 is 14 residues long. The V gene's germline CDR1 is MNHEY and CDR2 SVGAGI. Written as DNA, the CDR3 is TGTGCCAGCAGCCTCCAGGGGTATGGAGAGACCCAGTACTTC. It is translated as CASSLQGYGETQYF.

This clonotype was observed a few times. The V call is TRBV6-6, the J call TRBJ2-5, with D possibly called TRBD1 or TRBD2 (5 bases each). The better agreement between TRBJ2-7 and the DNA end casts doubt on the J call. The germline CDR1 and CDR2 sequences are MNHNY and SVGAGI (reference sequence). CDR3 length: 17 amino acids. CDR3 protein: CASSYSEWGSSSYEQYF. The CDR3, as DNA: TGTGCCAGCAGTTACTCCGAATGGGGGTCCTCCTCCTACGAGCAGTACTTC.

This chain uses TRBV11-1 with TRBJ1-5, with a possible D match to TRBD1 (6 bases). This CDR3 is 21 amino acids long. The germline V and J ends were trimmed by 2 bases and 0 bases, with 26 bases remaining between them. Per germline, CDR1 SGHAT and CDR2 FQDESV (reference sequence). The CDR3 here is CASSLILYRAGESYSNQPQHF. CDR3 nucleotide sequence: TGTGCCAGCAGCTTAATTCTCTACCGGGCAGGGGAGTCCTATAGCAATCAGCCCCAGCATTTT.

This sequence joins TRBV12-3 or TRBV12-4 and TRBJ2-3; D assignment may be TRBD1 or TRBD2 (5 bases each). Between the trimmed V and J ends, which lost 7 bases and 5 bases, there was a span of 10 bases. The CDR3 spans 12 residues. In nucleotides, the CDR3 is TGTGCCAGCATGGGGGTTCGAGATACGCAGTATTTT. It codes for CASMGVRDTQYF.

The chain is built from TRBV5-1 and TRBJ1-1; D is ambiguous. V dropped 3 bases and J dropped 5 bases, with 17 bases sitting between them. CDR3 size: 15 residues. Per germline, CDR1 SGHRS and CDR2 YFSETQ. CDR3 sequence reads: CASSSTGTRWTEAFF. The CDR3 region has the DNA TGCGCCAGCAGCTCAACGGGCACTAGGTGGACTGAAGCTTTCTTT.

The J gene is TRBJ2-7, the V gene TRBV2; TRBD1 or TRBD2 may be the D gene (5 bases each). V dropped 6 bases and J dropped 1 base, with 13 bases sitting between them. Germline CDR1 is SNHLY and CDR2 is FYNNEI. The length of the CDR3 is 14 residues. In DNA form, the CDR3 reads TGTGCCAGCAGACAGGACTCTGTATCCTACGAGCAGTACTTC. As protein: CASRQDSVSYEQYF.

The V gene is TRBV2, the J gene TRBJ1-3; D unclear. The CDR3 is 15 amino acids. V was clipped by 1 base and J by 0 bases, with 7 bases between them. Germline assignment: CDR1 SNHLY and CDR2 FYNNEI. The CDR3 DNA follows: TGTGCCAGCAGTGAAGGATTGTACTCTGGAAACACCATATATTTT. It codes for CASSEGLYSGNTIYF.

In this sample, this clonotype turned up a few times. The chain couples TRBV19 to TRBJ2-1, with TRBD1 identical over 7 bases. With 3 bases clipped from V and 2 bases from J, the junction kept 4 bases outside the gene matches. This CDR3 comprises 15 residues. In germline, CDR1 is LNHDA, CDR2 SQIVND (reference sequence). DNA of the CDR3: TGTGCCAGTAGTATTCGTGGACAGGCCTACAATGAGCAGTTCTTC. Protein sequence: CASSIRGQAYNEQFF.

V usage is TRBV3-1 and J usage is TRBJ2-7; tentative D call: TRBD1 (5 bases). The V and J ends lost 0 bases and 2 bases respectively, with 8 bases between them. The CDR3 extends over 14 amino acids. The V gene's germline CDR1 is LGHDT and CDR2 YNNKEL (reference sequence). CDR3 bases: TGTGCCAGCAGCCAAGATACAGGTACCTACGAGCAGTACTTC. Translation gives CASSQDTGTYEQYF.

The J gene is TRBJ1-3, the V gene TRBV5-1; a weak D match, TRBD1 (6 bases). The CDR3 has 18 amino acids. CDR1 is SGHRS and CDR2 is YFSETQ in the germline V gene. Trimming removed 6 bases at V and 4 bases at J, with 26 bases between. CDR3 region: CASTFLLAAGALGNTIYF. CDR3 coding DNA: TGCGCCAGCACTTTTCTCCTCGCTGCAGGGGCTCTGGGAAACACCATATATTTT.

This clonotype was picked up many times. The chain couples TRBV12-3 or TRBV12-4 to TRBJ2-1, with D perhaps matching TRBD1 (6 bases). Trimming stripped 6 bases from V and 0 bases from J, with 12 bases between. This CDR3 comprises 15 residues. The CDR3 sequence: CASSPLGGSYNEQFF. The CDR3 nucleotides are TGTGCCAGCAGCCCTCTAGGGGGCTCCTACAATGAGCAGTTCTTC.

The genes are TRBV13 and TRBJ2-5; D is possibly TRBD1 (5 bases). CDR3 length equals 15 residues. V dropped 3 bases and J dropped 5 bases, with 16 bases sitting between them. Per the germline V gene, CDR1 is PRHDT and CDR2 is FYEKMQ (reference sequence). CDR3 region: CASSFQGRVGETQYF. The CDR3 DNA follows: TGTGCCAGCAGCTTCCAGGGCCGGGTGGGGGAGACCCAGTACTTC.

The J gene is TRBJ2-7, the V gene TRBV9, with no clear D. The CDR3 totals 11 residues. Per the germline V gene, CDR1 is SGDLS and CDR2 is YYNGEE. Deletions cut 4 bases from V and 4 bases from J, with 6 bases between. Here the CDR3 reads CASSRAYEQYV. Written as DNA, the CDR3 is TGTGCCAGCAGCCGAGCTTACGAGCAGTACGTC.

This clonotype turned up a few times. J is TRBJ1-1 and V is TRBV12-3 or TRBV12-4, with a possible D match to TRBD1 (5 bases). V was shortened by 5 bases and J by 5 bases, with 12 bases between the two germline ends. There are 13 residues in the CDR3. CDR3 residues: CASSPRWGTEAFF. CDR3 sequence (DNA): TGTGCCAGCAGTCCTCGGTGGGGGACTGAAGCTTTCTTT.

This clonotype was seen a few times. The J gene is TRBJ2-5, the V gene TRBV20-1, with D maybe TRBD1 (5 bases). The CDR3 sequence is 12 residues long. Trimming stripped 6 bases from V and 7 bases from J, with 15 bases between. Per the germline V gene, CDR1 is DFQATT and CDR2 is SNEGSKA (reference sequence). CDR3 sequence: CSAKAGSGTQYF. The CDR3 nucleotides read TGCAGTGCCAAGGCAGGGTCAGGGACCCAGTACTTC.